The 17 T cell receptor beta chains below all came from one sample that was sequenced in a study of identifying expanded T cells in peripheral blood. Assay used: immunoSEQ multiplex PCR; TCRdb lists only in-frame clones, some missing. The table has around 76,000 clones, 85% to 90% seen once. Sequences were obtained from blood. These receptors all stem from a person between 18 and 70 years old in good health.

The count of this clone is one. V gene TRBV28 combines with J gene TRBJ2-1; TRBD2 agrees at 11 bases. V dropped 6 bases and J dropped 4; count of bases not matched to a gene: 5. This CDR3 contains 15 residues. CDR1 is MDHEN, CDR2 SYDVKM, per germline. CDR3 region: CASSRRTSGYNEQFF. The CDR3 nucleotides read TGTGCCAGCAGCCGAAGGACTAGCGGGTACAATGAGCAGTTCTTC.

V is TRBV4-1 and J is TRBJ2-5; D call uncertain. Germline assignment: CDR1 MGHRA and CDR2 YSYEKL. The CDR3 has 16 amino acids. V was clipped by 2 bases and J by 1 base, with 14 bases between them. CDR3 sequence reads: CASSQSLFGGQETQYF. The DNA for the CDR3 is TGCGCCAGCAGCCAATCTCTTTTTGGCGGCCAAGAGACCCAGTACTTC.

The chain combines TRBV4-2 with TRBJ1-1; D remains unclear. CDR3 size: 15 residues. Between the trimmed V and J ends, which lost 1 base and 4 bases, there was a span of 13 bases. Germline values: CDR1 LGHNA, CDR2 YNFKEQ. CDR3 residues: CASSQAPMGITEAFF. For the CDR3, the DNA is TGTGCCAGCAGCCAAGCTCCCATGGGGATCACTGAAGCTTTCTTT.

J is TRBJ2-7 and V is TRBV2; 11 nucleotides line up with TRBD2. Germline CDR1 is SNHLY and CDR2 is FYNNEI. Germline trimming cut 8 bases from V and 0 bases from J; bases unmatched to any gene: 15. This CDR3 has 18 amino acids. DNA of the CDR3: TGTGCCAGCGGGGCCCATAGCGGGAGGGTAGACAGCTCCTACGAGCAGTACTTC. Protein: CASGAHSGRVDSSYEQYF.

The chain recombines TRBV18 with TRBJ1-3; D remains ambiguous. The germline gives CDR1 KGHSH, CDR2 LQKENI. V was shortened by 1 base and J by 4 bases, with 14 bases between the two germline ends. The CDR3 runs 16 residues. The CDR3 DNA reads TGTGCCAGCTCACCACTCCCTTCCGCGGAAGGAAACACCATATATTTT. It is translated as CASSPLPSAEGNTIYF.

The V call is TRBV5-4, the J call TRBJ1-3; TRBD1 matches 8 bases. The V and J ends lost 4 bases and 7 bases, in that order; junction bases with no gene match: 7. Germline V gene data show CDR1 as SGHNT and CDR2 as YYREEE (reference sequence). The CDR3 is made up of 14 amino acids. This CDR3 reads CASSTRDRSNTIYF. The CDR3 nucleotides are TGTGCCAGCAGCACCCGGGACAGGAGTAACACCATATATTTT.

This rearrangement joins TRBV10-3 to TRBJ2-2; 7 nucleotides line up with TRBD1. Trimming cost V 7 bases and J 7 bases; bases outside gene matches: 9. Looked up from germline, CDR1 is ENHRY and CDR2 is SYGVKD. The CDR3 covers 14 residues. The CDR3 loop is CAITGDSEGGELFF. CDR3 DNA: TGTGCCATCACCGGGGACAGTGAGGGCGGGGAGCTGTTTTTT.

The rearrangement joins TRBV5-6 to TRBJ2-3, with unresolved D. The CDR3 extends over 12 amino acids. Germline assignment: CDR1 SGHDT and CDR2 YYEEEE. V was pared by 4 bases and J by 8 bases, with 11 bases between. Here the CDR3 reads CASSVGFSTQYF. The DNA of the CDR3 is TGTGCCAGCAGCGTAGGCTTCAGTACGCAGTATTTT.

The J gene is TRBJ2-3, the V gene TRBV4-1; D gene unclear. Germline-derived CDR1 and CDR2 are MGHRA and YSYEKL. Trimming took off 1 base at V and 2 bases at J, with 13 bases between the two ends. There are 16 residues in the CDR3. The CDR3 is CASSQVSRSNTDTQYF. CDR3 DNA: TGCGCCAGCAGCCAAGTATCAAGGAGTAACACAGATACGCAGTATTTT.

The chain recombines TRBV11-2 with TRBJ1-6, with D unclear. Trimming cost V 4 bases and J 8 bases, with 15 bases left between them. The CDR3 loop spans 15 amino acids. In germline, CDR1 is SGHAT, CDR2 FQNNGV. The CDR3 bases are TGTGCCAGCAGCTCAGAAAGTTGGCCGGATTCACCCCTCCACTTT. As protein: CASSSESWPDSPLHF.

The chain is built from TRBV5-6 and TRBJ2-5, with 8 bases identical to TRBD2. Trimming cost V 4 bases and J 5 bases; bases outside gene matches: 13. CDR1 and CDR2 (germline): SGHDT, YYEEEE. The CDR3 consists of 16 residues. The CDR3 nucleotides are TGTGCCAGCAGCCCAATACTAGCGGATCCTACGGAGACCCAGTACTTC. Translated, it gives CASSPILADPTETQYF.

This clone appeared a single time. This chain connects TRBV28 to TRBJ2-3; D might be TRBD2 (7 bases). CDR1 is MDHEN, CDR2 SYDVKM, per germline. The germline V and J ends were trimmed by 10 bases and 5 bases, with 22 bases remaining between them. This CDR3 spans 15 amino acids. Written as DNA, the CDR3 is TGTGCCACGGGGGGCGTTGACGGGGTGGAAGATACGCAGTATTTT. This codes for CATGGVDGVEDTQYF.

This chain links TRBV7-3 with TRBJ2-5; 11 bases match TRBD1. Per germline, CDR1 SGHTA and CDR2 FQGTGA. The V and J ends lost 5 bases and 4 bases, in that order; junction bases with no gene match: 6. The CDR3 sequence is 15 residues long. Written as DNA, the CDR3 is TGTGCCAGCAGCCCCGGACAGGGGGCAGGAGAGACCCAGTACTTC. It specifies CASSPGQGAGETQYF.

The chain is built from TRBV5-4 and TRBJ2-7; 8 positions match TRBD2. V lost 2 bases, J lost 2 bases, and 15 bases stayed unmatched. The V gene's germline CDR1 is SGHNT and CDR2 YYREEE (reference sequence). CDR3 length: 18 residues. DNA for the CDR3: TGTGCCAGCAGCTTCGGGGGGGCTAGCGGTGTTGGAGCCTACGAGCAGTACTTC. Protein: CASSFGGASGVGAYEQYF.

CDR3 residues: CASSQTGSGANVLTF. As DNA, the CDR3 is TGTGCCAGCTCCCAGACAGGCTCTGGGGCCAACGTCCTGACTTTC. V gene TRBV18 combines with J gene TRBJ2-6, with D tentatively TRBD1 (6 bases). Germline V gene sequence: CDR1 KGHSH, CDR2 LQKENI. The CDR3 is made up of 15 amino acids. V lost 6 bases to trimming and J lost 0 bases, with 9 bases between them. Using reference TRBV18 and TRBJ2-6 for the parts outside the CDR3, the full variable domain is NAGVMQNPRHLVRRRGQEARLRCSPMKGHSHVYWYRQLPEEGLKFMVYLQKENIIDESGMPKERFSAEFPKEGPSILRIQQVVRGDSAAYFCASSQTGSGANVLTFGAGSRLTVL.

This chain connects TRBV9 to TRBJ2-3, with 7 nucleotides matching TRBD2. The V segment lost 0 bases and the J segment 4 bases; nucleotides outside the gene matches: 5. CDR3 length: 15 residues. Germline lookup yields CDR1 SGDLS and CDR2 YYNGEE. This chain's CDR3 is CASSVAGGGADTQYF. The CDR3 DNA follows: TGTGCCAGCAGCGTAGCGGGCGGGGGAGCAGATACGCAGTATTTT.

The CDR3 DNA reads as TGTGCCAGCAGCGCCATGGGGAGCATCTATAATTCACCCCTCCACTTT. This encodes CASSAMGSIYNSPLHF. This sequence joins TRBV7-2 and TRBJ1-6, with D unresolved. The CDR3 totals 16 residues. Trimming cost V 5 bases and J 3 bases, with 14 bases left between them. Germline CDR1 SGHTA, CDR2 FQGNSA.